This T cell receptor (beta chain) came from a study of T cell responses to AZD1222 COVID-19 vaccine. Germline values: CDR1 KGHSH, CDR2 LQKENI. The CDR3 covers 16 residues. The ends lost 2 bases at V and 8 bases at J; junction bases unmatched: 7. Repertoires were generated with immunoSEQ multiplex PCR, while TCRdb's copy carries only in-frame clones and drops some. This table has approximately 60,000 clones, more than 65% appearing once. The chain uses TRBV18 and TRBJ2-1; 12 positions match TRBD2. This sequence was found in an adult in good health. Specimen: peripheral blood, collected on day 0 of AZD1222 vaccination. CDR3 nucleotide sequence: TGTGCCAGCTCACCAACGACTAGCGGGAGTATGTATGAGCAGTTCTTC. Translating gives CASSPTTSGSMYEQFF.